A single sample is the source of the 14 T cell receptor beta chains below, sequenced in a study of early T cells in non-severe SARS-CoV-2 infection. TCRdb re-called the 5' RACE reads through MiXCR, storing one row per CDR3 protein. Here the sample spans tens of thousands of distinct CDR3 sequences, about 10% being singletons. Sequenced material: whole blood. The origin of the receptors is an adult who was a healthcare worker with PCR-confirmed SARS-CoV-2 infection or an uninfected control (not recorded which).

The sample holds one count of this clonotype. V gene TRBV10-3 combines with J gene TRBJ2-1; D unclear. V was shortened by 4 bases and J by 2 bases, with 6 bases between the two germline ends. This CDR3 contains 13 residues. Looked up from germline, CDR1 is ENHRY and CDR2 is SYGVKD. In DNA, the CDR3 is TGTGCCATCAGTGTAGATCCCTACAATGAGCAGTTCTTC. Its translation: CAISVDPYNEQFF.

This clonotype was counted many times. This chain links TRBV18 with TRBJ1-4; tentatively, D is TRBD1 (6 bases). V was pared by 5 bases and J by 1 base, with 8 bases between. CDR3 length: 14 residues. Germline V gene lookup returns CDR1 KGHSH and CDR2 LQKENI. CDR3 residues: CASSGGGTNEKLFF. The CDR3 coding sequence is TGTGCCAGCTCAGGAGGGGGAACTAATGAAAAACTGTTTTTT.

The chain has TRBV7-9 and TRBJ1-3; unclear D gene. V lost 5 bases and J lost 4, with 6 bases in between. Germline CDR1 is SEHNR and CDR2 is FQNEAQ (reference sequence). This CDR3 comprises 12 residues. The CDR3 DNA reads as TGTGCCAGCAGCACCACAGGAAACACCATATATTTT. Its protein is CASSTTGNTIYF.

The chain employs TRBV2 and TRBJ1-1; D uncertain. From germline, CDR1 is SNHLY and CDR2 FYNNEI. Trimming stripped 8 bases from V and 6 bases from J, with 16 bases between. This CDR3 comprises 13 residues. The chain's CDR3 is CASVGSNLAEAFF. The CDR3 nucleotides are TGTGCCAGCGTAGGGAGTAATCTAGCTGAAGCTTTCTTT.

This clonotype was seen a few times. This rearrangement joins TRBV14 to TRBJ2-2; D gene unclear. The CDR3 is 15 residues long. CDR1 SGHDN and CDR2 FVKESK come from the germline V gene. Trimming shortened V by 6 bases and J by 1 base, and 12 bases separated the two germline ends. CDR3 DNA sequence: TGTGCCAGCAGGCACCGAGTGGGGAACACCGGGGAGCTGTTTTTT. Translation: CASRHRVGNTGELFF. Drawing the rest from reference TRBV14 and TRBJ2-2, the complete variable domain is EAGVTQFPSHSVIEKGQTVTLRCDPISGHDNLYWYRRVMGKEIKFLLHFVKESKQDESGMPNNRFLAERTGGTYSTLKVQPAELEDSGVYFCASRHRVGNTGELFFGEGSRLTVL.

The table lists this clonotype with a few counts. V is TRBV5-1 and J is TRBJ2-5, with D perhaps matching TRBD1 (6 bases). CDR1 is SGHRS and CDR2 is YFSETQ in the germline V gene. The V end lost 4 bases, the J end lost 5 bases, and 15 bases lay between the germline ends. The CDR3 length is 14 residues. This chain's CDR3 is CASSRSGAGETQYF. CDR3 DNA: TGCGCCAGCAGCCGATCAGGGGCCGGGGAGACCCAGTACTTC.

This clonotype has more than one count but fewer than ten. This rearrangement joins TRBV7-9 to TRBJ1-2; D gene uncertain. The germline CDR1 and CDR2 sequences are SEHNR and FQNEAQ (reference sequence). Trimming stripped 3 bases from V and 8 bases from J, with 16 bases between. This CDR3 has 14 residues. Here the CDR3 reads CASSFFHSATGYTF. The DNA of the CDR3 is TGTGCCAGCAGCTTCTTCCACAGCGCGACAGGCTACACCTTC.

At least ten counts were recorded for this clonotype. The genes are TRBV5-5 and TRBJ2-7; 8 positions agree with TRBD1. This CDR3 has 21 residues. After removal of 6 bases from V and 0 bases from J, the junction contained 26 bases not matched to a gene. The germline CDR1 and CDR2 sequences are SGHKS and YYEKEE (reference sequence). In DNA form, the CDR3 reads TGTGCCAGCATCTTACCGCGGAACAGAGGACAGGGCGGAAAAAGCTCCTACGAGCAGTACTTC. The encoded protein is CASILPRNRGQGGKSSYEQYF.

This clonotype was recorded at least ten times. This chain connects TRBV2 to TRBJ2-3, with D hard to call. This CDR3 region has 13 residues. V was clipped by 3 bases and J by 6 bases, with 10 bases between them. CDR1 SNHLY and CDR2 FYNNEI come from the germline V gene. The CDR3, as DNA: TGTGCCAGCAGTGAGACGAGCGCGGATACGCAGTATTTT. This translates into CASSETSADTQYF. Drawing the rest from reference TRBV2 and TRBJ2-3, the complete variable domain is EPEVTQTPSHQVTQMGQEVILRCVPISNHLYFYWYRQILGQKVEFLVSFYNNEISEKSEIFDDQFSVERPDGSNFTLKIRSTKLEDSAMYFCASSETSADTQYFGPGTRLTVL.

This CDR3 is CSVVQGSGANVLTF. The CDR3 DNA reads as TGCAGCGTTGTACAGGGCTCTGGGGCCAACGTCCTGACTTTC. This chain joins TRBV29-1 and TRBJ2-6, with D possibly being TRBD1 (6 bases). Germline loops: CDR1 SQVTM, CDR2 ANQGSEA. V lost 4 bases and J lost 0, with 7 bases in between. The length of the CDR3 is 14 residues.

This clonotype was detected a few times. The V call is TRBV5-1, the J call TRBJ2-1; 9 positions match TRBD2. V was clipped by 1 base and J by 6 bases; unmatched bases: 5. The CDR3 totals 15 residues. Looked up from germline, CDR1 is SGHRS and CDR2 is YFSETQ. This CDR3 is CASSLRASGANEQFF. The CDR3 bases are TGCGCCAGCAGCTTGAGGGCTAGCGGGGCCAATGAGCAGTTCTTC.

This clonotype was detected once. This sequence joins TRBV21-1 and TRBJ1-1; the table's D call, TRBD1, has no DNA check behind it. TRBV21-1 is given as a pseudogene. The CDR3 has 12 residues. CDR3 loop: CASSSDRVKLFF. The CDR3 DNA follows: TGTGCCAGCAGCTCGGACAGGGTGAAGCTTTTCTTT.

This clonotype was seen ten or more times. The CDR3 loop is CASSLAGTSFTDTQYF. The CDR3 region has the DNA TGCGCCAGCAGCTTGGCCGGGACTAGCTTTACAGATACGCAGTATTTT. The chain uses TRBV5-1 and TRBJ2-3; 9 nucleotides match TRBD2. V gave up 0 bases and J gave up 3 bases; unmatched junction bases: 5. The germline gives CDR1 SGHRS, CDR2 YFSETQ. CDR3 size: 16 residues.

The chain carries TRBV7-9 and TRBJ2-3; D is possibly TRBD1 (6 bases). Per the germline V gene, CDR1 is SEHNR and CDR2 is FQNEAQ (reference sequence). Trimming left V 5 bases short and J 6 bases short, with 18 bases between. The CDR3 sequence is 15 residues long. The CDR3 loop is CASSPGHFDEDTQYF. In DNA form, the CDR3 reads TGTGCCAGCAGCCCGGGACACTTTGACGAGGATACGCAGTATTTT.